The 18 T cell receptor beta chains reported below all come from one sample, sequenced in a study of shared clonotypes between healthy human individuals. Produced via immunoSEQ multiplex PCR; TCRdb's table is partial and in-frame only. The sample carries 550,000 to 850,000 clones, around 70% recorded once. Sequenced input: memory CD4+ T cells sorted from blood. The subset is: CD45RA-negative fraction. Receptor source: a woman in her thirties in good health.

The rearrangement links TRBV28 to TRBJ2-5; tentative D call: TRBD1 (5 bases). The length of the CDR3 is 13 residues. Germline V lookup: CDR1 MDHEN, CDR2 SYDVKM. Trimming removed 10 bases from V and 4 bases from J, with 16 bases in between. The CDR3 nucleotides are TGTGCCACCGCGACAGTCCACTCAGAGACCCAGTACTTC. Its translation is CATATVHSETQYF.

V and J are TRBV7-9 and TRBJ2-3; D possibly uses TRBD1 or TRBD2 (5 bases each). V lost 1 base, J lost 2 bases, and 10 bases lay in between. The CDR3 extends over 15 amino acids. CDR1 and CDR2 (germline): SEHNR, FQNEAQ (reference sequence). CDR3 DNA sequence: TGTGCCAGCAGCTTAGGGGGGTACGCCACAGATACGCAGTATTTT. This gives the protein CASSLGGYATDTQYF.

There are many counts of this clone. The CDR3 reads CATTGGWNTEAFF. The CDR3 coding sequence is TGTGCCACTACGGGGGGGTGGAACACTGAAGCTTTCTTT. The chain links TRBV28 to TRBJ1-1, with a possible D match to TRBD1 (5 bases). From germline, CDR1 is MDHEN and CDR2 SYDVKM. V gave up 10 bases and J gave up 1 base, with 13 bases separating them. There are 13 residues in the CDR3.

V usage is TRBV6-4 and J usage is TRBJ2-1, with 12 bases lining up with TRBD2. J gave up 2 bases and V 9 bases, and 5 bases lay outside the gene matches. Germline V gene sequence: CDR1 MRHNA, CDR2 SNTAGT. The CDR3 has 15 residues. This chain's CDR3 is CASRTSGDPYNEQFF. For the CDR3, the DNA is TGTGCCAGTCGGACTAGCGGGGACCCCTACAATGAGCAGTTCTTC.

The CDR3 region has the DNA TGTGCCAGCAGCACACGACAGGGGATCACTGAAGCTTTCTTT. Amino acid sequence: CASSTRQGITEAFF. The chain is built from TRBV2 and TRBJ1-1; 8 bases are shared with TRBD1. Germline V gene sequence: CDR1 SNHLY, CDR2 FYNNEI. CDR3 length: 14 residues. After removal of 6 bases from V and 4 bases from J, the junction contained 7 bases not matched to a gene.

The gene calls are TRBV9 and TRBJ1-3; D is uncertain. The V and J ends lost 1 base and 2 bases respectively, with 7 bases between them. Germline-derived CDR1 and CDR2 are SGDLS and YYNGEE. The length of the CDR3 is 14 residues. CDR3 nucleotides: TGTGCCAGCAGCGTATCTCAGACTGGAAACACCATATATTTT. This translates into CASSVSQTGNTIYF.

The gene calls are TRBV30 and TRBJ2-3; D perhaps matches TRBD1 (7 bases). CDR1 GTSNPN and CDR2 SVGIG come from the germline V gene (reference sequence). V was clipped by 3 bases and J by 2 bases, with 18 bases between them. This CDR3 contains 16 residues. The CDR3, as DNA: TGTGCCTGGAGATTTCGCGGCAGGGGGGACACAGATACGCAGTATTTT. This translates into CAWRFRGRGDTDTQYF.

J is TRBJ2-7 and V is TRBV19; TRBD1 aligns across 10 bases. Trimming cost V 5 bases and J 4 bases; bases outside gene matches: 5. The germline V gene encodes CDR1 LNHDA and CDR2 SQIVND (reference sequence). The CDR3 contains 14 residues. The CDR3 sequence: CASSRTGGVYEQYF. CDR3 nucleotide sequence: TGTGCCAGTAGTCGGACAGGGGGAGTTTACGAGCAGTACTTC.

With respect to this clone: This specimen includes other DNA sequences encoding the same CDR3. This chain connects TRBV7-9 to TRBJ2-7, with 11 bases aligning to TRBD1. Germline V gene lookup returns CDR1 SEHNR and CDR2 FQNEAQ (reference sequence). With V trimmed by 4 bases and J by 0 bases, 2 bases remained unmatched. CDR3 size: 15 residues. CDR3 DNA sequence: TGTGCCAGCAGCTCGGGACAGGGGGGCTCCTACGAGCAGTACTTC. It specifies CASSSGQGGSYEQYF.

V gene TRBV18 combines with J gene TRBJ2-2, with a possible D match to TRBD1 (5 bases). V lost 2 bases and J lost 3, with 10 bases in between. Germline loops: CDR1 KGHSH, CDR2 LQKENI. The CDR3 length is 15 residues. CDR3 loop: CASSPAAGHTGELFF. The CDR3 nucleotides read TGTGCCAGCTCACCAGCGGCAGGGCACACCGGGGAGCTGTTTTTT.

This clone was observed a handful of times. This chain connects TRBV18 to TRBJ2-7; D possibly corresponds to TRBD1 (6 bases). The CDR3 spans 17 residues. V dropped 0 bases and J dropped 0 bases, with 15 bases sitting between them. Germline CDR1 and CDR2: KGHSH and LQKENI. CDR3 sequence: CASSPPGQADSSYEQYF. The CDR3, as DNA: TGTGCCAGCTCACCACCGGGTCAAGCGGACAGCTCCTACGAGCAGTACTTC.

The chain is built from TRBV30 and TRBJ1-5; 12 bases are shared with TRBD1. Germline V gene data show CDR1 as GTSNPN and CDR2 as SVGIG (reference sequence). Trimming took 2 bases from V and 5 from J; bases not matched to a gene: 1. CDR3 length: 14 residues. The CDR3 DNA reads TGTGCCTGGAGTCGGGACAGGGGGCATCAGCCCCAGCATTTT. This gives the protein CAWSRDRGHQPQHF.

As for this clone: The sample contains more than one DNA sequence encoding this CDR3. V gene TRBV19 combines with J gene TRBJ2-7; D assignment may be TRBD1 or TRBD2 (5 bases each). The CDR3 extends over 14 amino acids. CDR1 is LNHDA and CDR2 is SQIVND in the germline V gene (reference sequence). The V end was cut by 4 bases, the J end by 1 base, with 11 bases between. The CDR3 reads CASSTRGGSYEQYF. Here the CDR3 DNA reads TGTGCCAGTAGTACCCGGGGCGGATCCTACGAGCAGTACTTC.

This chain uses TRBV18 with TRBJ2-6; the D is unclear. The CDR3 totals 17 residues. Germline lookup yields CDR1 KGHSH and CDR2 LQKENI. Trimming took 4 bases from V and 0 from J, leaving 13 bases between them. The CDR3 protein is CASSQETSRSGANVLTF. DNA of the CDR3: TGTGCCAGCTCACAAGAGACATCCCGCTCTGGGGCCAACGTCCTGACTTTC.

V usage is TRBV19 and J usage is TRBJ2-1; 10 bases map to TRBD2. The germline V gene has CDR1 LNHDA and CDR2 SQIVND (reference sequence). Germline trimming cut 8 bases from V and 0 bases from J; bases unmatched to any gene: 7. The CDR3 is made up of 16 amino acids. The CDR3 DNA sequence: TGTGCCAGTGGGAAACTAGCGGGGAACTCCTACAATGAGCAGTTCTTC. Amino acid sequence: CASGKLAGNSYNEQFF.

This clone appeared a few times. CDR3 sequence (DNA): TGTGCCAGCAGCTTGCAGAGGGGGTGGGAGACCCAGTACTTC. This gives the protein CASSLQRGWETQYF. V usage is TRBV11-2 and J usage is TRBJ2-5; TRBD1 is a possible D gene (6 bases). CDR1 and CDR2 (germline): SGHAT, FQNNGV. V was clipped by 3 bases and J by 5 bases, with 13 bases between them. The CDR3 totals 14 residues.

The V call is TRBV27, the J call TRBJ2-1; 12 nucleotides agree with TRBD2. Germline CDR1 MNHEY, CDR2 SMNVEV (reference sequence). V was clipped by 1 base and J by 6 bases; unmatched bases: 7. The CDR3 has 17 amino acids. The CDR3 region has the DNA TGTGCCAGCAGTTTATGGGCGACTAGCGGGAGAAGCAATGAGCAGTTCTTC. This gives the protein CASSLWATSGRSNEQFF.

The gene calls are TRBV18 and TRBJ2-1, with D possibly called TRBD1 or TRBD2 (5 bases each). The CDR3 totals 14 residues. Germline V gene sequence: CDR1 KGHSH, CDR2 LQKENI. The V and J ends lost 3 bases and 8 bases respectively, with 14 bases between them. The DNA of the CDR3 is TGTGCCAGCTCACCCTTATCGGGGCGGGATGAGCAGTTCTTC. As protein: CASSPLSGRDEQFF.